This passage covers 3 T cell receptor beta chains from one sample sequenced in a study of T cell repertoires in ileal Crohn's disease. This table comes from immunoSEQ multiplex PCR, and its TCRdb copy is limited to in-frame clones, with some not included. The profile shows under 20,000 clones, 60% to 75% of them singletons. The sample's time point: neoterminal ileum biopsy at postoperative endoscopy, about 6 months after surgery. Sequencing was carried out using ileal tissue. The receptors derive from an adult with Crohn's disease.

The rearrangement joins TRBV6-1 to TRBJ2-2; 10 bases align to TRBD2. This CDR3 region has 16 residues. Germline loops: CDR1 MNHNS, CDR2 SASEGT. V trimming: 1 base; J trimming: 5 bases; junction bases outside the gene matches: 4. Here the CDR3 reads CASSEVAGGSTGELFF. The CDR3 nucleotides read TGTGCCAGCAGTGAAGTAGCGGGAGGATCTACCGGGGAGCTGTTTTTT.

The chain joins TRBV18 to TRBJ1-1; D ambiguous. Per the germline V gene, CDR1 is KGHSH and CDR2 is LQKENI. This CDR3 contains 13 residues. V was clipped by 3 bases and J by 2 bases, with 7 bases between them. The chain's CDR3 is CASSPQVNTEAFF. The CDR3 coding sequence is TGTGCCAGCTCACCGCAGGTTAACACTGAAGCTTTCTTT.

CDR3 protein: CATSRDRGTGRTQYF. The CDR3 region has the DNA TGTGCCACCAGCAGAGATCGCGGGACAGGGAGGACCCAGTACTTC. The chain recombines TRBV15 with TRBJ2-5; 9 nucleotides match TRBD1. CDR3 length: 15 residues. Trimming took 0 bases from V and 7 from J; bases not matched to a gene: 6. Looked up from germline, CDR1 is LNHNV and CDR2 is YYDKDF (reference sequence).